The subject of this entry is one T cell receptor (beta chain). The CDR3 loop spans 15 amino acids. The V end was cut by 4 bases, the J end by 8 bases, with 20 bases between. Per germline, CDR1 KGHSH and CDR2 LQKENI. TCRdb's table, derived via immunoSEQ multiplex PCR, lists solely in-frame clones and lacks some. This sample carries fewer than 85,000 clones, nearly 95% of them seen once, and the ten largest clones take approximately 1%. This entry is derived from a study of T cell changes during pregnancy in multiple sclerosis. V is TRBV18 and J is TRBJ1-2; perhaps TRBD1 as D (6 bases). The receptor was derived from a female donor with multiple sclerosis, enrolled in a pregnancy study. Source: peripheral blood, taken in the second trimester of pregnancy. CDR3 coding DNA: TGTGCCAGCTCACATTTTCTCAGGGGAGCGGAAGGCTACACCTTC. Protein product: CASSHFLRGAEGYTF. Based on the CDR3 plus reference TRBV18 and TRBJ1-2, the full variable domain is NAGVMQNPRHLVRRRGQEARLRCSPMKGHSHVYWYRQLPEEGLKFMVYLQKENIIDESGMPKERFSAEFPKEGPSILRIQQVVRGDSAAYFCASSHFLRGAEGYTFGSGTRLTVV.